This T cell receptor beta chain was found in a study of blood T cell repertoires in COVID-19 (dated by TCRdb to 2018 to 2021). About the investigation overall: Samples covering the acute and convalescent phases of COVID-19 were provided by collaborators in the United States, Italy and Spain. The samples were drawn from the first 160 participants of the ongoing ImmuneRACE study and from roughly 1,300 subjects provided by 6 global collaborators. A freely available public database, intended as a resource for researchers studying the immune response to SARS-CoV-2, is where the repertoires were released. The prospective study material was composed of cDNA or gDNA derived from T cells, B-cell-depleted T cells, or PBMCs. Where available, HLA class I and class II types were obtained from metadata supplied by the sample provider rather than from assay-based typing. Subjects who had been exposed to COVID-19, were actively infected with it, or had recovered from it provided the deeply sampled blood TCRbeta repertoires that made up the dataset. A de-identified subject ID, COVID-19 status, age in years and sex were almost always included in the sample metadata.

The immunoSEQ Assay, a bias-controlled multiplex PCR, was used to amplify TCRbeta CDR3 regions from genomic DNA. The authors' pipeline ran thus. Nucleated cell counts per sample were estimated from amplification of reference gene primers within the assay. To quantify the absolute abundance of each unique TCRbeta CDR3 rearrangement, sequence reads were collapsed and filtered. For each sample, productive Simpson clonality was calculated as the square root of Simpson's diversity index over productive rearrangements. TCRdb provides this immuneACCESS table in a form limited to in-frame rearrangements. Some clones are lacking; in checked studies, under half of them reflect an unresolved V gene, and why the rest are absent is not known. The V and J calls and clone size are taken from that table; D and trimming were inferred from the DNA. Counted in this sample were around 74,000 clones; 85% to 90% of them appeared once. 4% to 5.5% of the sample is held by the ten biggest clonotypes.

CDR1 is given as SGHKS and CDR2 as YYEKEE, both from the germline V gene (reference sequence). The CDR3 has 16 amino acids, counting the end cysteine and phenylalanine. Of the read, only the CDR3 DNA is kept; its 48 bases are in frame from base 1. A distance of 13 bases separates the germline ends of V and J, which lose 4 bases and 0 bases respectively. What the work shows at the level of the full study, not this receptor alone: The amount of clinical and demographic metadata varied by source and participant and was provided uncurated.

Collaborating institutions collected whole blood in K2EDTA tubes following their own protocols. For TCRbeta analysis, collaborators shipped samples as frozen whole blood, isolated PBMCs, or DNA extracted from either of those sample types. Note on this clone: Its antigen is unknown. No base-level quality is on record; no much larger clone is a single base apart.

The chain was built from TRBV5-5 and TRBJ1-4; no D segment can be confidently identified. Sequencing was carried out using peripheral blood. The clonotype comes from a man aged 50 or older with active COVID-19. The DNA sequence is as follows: TGTGCCAGCAGCGCCAATCCAGTGGCAACTAATGAAAAACTGTTTTTT. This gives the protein CASSANPVATNEKLFF.